Sequencing of this T cell receptor (beta chain) was carried out in a study of beta chain features in type 1 diabetes. Study-wide context: In all, 107,917,701 sorted cells from all samples were analyzed.

This clone was observed a handful of times. CDR1 is SGHDN, CDR2 FVKESK, per germline. The CDR3 sequence is 14 residues long. The germline V and J ends were trimmed by 0 bases and 4 bases, with 7 bases remaining between them. The authors obtained over 98% purity in all sorted populations. Sequencing targeted expressed TCRB transcripts, as all isolated RNA had been reverse transcribed. Repertoires were generated with immunoSEQ multiplex PCR, while TCRdb's copy carries only in-frame clones and drops some. This sample has 450,000 to 600,000 clones, with about 29% found just once. Material: naive CD4+ T cells from blood. This receptor was obtained from a man between 18 and 35 years old in good health. V and J are TRBV14 and TRBJ2-1; no clear D gene. CDR3 DNA: TGTGCCAGCAGCCAAGAGATCCAATACAATGAGCAGTTCTTC. Residues: CASSQEIQYNEQFF.